This record concerns one TCR beta chain sequence. Antigen unknown. Assay: immunoSEQ multiplex PCR; the TCRdb copy retains only in-frame clones and omits some. The repertoire holds some 240,000 clones, roughly 84% seen once, with about 2% in the top ten. This sample was included in a study of cytomegalovirus exposure and HLA in healthy donors. Looking at the study overall: The approximately 120 validation repertoires were reported in a later analysis to have been generated on the same platform as the roughly 700 first-cohort repertoires.

The study, taken as a whole, reports: In vitro testing confirmed a few CMV-associated chains as specific for CMV antigens.

CDR1 is SQVTM and CDR2 is ANQGSEA in the germline V gene. This CDR3 spans 17 amino acids. V trimming: 0 bases; J trimming: 5 bases; junction bases outside the gene matches: 6. This chain joins TRBV29-1 and TRBJ2-3; the match to TRBD2 covers 15 bases. The sequenced material came from PBMCs. The sequence derives from a woman in her late teens or twenties in good health and CMV-seropositive. CDR3 coding DNA: TGCAGCGTTGAAGAATGGACTAGCGGGAGGGCCGGAGATACGCAGTATTTT. It translates to CSVEEWTSGRAGDTQYF.